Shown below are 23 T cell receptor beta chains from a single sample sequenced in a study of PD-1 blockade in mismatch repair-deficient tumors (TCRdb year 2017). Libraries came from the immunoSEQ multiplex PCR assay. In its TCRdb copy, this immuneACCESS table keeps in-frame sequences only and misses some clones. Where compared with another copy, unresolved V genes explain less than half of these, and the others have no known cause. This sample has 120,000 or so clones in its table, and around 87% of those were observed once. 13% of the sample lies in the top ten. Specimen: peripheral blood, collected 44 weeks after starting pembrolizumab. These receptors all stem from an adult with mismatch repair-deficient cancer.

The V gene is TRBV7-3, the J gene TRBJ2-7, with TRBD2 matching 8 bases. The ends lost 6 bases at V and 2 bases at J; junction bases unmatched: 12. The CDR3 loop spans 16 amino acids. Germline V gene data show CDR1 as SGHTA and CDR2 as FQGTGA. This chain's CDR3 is CASRGEERERPYEQYF. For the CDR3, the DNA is TGTGCCAGCAGGGGGGAAGAGCGGGAGCGGCCCTACGAGCAGTACTTC.

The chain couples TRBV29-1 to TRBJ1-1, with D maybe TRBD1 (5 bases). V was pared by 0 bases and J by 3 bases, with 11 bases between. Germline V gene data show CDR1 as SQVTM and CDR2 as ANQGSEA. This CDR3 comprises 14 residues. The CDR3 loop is CSVEDMGVDTEAFF. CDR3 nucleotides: TGCAGCGTTGAAGATATGGGGGTTGACACTGAAGCTTTCTTT.

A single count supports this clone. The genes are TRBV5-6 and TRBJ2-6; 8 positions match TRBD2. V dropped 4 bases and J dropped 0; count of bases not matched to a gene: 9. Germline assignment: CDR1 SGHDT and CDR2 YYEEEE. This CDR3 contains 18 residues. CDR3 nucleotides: TGTGCCAGCAGCCCCGGGGGGGACTTTTTCTCTGGGGCCAACGTCCTGACTTTC. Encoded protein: CASSPGGDFFSGANVLTF. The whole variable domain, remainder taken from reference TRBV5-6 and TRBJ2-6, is DAGVTQSPTHLIKTRGQQVTLRCSPKSGHDTVSWYQQALGQGPQFIFQYYEEEERQRGNFPDRFSGHQFPNYSSELNVNALLLGDSALYLCASSPGGDFFSGANVLTFGAGSRLTVL.

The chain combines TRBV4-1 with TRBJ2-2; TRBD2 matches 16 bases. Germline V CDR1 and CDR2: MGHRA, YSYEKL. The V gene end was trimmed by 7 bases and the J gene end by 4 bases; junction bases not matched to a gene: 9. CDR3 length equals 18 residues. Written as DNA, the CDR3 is TGCGCCAGCACGCCGGGACTAGCGGGAGGGCCGGGCACCGGGGAGCTGTTTTTT. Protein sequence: CASTPGLAGGPGTGELFF.

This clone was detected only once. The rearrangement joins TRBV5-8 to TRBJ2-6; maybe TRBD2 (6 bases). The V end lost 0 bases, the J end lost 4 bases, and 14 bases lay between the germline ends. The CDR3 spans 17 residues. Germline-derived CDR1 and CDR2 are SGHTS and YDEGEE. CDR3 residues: CASSLADRDLGANVLTF. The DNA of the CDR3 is TGTGCCAGCAGCTTGGCCGATCGGGACTTAGGGGCCAACGTCCTGACTTTC. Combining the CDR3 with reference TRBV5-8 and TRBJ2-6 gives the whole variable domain EAGVTQSPTHLIKTRGQQATLRCSPISGHTSVYWYQQALGLGLQFLLWYDEGEERNRGNFPPRFSGRQFPNYSSELNVNALELEDSALYLCASSLADRDLGANVLTFGAGSRLTVL.

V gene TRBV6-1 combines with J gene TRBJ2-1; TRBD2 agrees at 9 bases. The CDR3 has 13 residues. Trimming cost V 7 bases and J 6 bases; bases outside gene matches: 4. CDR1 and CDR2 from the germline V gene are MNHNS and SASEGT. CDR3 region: CASTIAGVNEQFF. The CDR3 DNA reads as TGTGCCAGCACCATAGCGGGAGTCAATGAGCAGTTCTTC.

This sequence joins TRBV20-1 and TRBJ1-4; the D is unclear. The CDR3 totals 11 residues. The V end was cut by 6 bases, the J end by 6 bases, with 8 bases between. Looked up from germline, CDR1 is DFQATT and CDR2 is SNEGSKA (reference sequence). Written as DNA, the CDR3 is TGCAGTGCCTCCCGGTATGAAAAACTGTTTTTT. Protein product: CSASRYEKLFF.

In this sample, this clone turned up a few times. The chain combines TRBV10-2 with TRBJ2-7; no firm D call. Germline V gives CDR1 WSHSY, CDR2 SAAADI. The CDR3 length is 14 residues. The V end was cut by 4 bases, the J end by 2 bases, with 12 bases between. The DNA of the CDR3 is TGCGCCAGCAGTGTTTATGCCCCAGCCTACGAGCAGTACTTC. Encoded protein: CASSVYAPAYEQYF.

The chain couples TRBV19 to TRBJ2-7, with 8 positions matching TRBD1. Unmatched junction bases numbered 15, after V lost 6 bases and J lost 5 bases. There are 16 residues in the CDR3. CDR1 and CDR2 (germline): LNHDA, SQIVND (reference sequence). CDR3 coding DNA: TGTGCCAGTAGCCTGGGGATCGGGACAGGACGTAACGAGCAGTACTTC. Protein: CASSLGIGTGRNEQYF.

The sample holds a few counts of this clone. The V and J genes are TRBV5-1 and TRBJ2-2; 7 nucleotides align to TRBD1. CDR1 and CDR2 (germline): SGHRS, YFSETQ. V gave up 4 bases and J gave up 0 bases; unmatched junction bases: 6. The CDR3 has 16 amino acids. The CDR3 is CASSVLTGTNTGELFF. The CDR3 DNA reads TGCGCCAGCAGCGTACTGACAGGGACGAACACCGGGGAGCTGTTTTTT.

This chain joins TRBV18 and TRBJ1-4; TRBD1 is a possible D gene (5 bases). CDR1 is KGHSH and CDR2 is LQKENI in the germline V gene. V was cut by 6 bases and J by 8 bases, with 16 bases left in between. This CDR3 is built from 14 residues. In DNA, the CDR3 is TGTGCCAGCTCGGAGGGGACGACGGACGAAAAACTGTTTTTT. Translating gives CASSEGTTDEKLFF. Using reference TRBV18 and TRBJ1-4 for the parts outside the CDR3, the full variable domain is NAGVMQNPRHLVRRRGQEARLRCSPMKGHSHVYWYRQLPEEGLKFMVYLQKENIIDESGMPKERFSAEFPKEGPSILRIQQVVRGDSAAYFCASSEGTTDEKLFFGSGTQLSVL.

The CDR3 DNA sequence: TGTGCCAGCAGTTTAGCTGGGACAACATACGAGCAGTACTTC. It encodes CASSLAGTTYEQYF. The genes are TRBV27 and TRBJ2-7; D perhaps matches TRBD1 (6 bases). Trimming cost V 2 bases and J 4 bases, with 12 bases left between them. CDR3 length: 14 amino acids. Germline loops: CDR1 MNHEY, CDR2 SMNVEV (reference sequence).

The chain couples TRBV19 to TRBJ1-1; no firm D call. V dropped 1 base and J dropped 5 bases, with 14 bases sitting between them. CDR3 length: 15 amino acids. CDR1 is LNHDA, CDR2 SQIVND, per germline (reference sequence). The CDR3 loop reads CASSIGRVGETEAFF. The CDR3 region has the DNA TGTGCCAGTAGTATAGGAAGGGTCGGGGAGACTGAAGCTTTCTTT.

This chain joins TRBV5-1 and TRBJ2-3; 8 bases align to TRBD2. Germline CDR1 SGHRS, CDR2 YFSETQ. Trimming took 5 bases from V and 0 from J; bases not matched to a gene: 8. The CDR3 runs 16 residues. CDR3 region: CASRERLASSTDTQYF. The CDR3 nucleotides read TGCGCCAGCAGGGAGCGACTAGCGTCTAGCACAGATACGCAGTATTTT.

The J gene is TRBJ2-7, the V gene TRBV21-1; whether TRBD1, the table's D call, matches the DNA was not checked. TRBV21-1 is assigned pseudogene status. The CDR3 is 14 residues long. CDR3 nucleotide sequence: TGTGCCAGCAATAGGGGGCGCGCCTCTTACGAGCAGTACTTC. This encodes CASNRGRASYEQYF.

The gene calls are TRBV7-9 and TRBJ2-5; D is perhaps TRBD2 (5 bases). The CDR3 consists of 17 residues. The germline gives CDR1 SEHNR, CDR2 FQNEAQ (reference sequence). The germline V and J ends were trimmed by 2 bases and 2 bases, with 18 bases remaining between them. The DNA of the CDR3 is TGTGCCAGCAGCTTAAGGTTCGCGGGCACACCTCAAGAGACCCAGTACTTC. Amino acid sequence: CASSLRFAGTPQETQYF.

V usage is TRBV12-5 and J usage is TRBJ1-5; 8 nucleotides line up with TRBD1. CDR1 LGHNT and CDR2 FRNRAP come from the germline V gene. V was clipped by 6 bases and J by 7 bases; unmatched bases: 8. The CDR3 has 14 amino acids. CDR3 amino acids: CASGKTQGGQPQHF. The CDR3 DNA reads TGTGCTAGTGGGAAAACACAGGGGGGGCAGCCCCAGCATTTT.

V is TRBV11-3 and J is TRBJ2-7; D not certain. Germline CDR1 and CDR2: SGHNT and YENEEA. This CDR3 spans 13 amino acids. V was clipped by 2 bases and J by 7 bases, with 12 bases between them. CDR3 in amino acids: CASSLRTDGEQYF. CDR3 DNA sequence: TGTGCCAGCAGCTTAAGGACCGACGGGGAGCAGTACTTC.

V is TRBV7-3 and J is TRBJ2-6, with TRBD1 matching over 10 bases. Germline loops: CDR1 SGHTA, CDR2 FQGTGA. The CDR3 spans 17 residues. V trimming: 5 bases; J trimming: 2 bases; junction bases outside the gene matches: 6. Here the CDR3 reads CASSRTGGTPGANVLTF. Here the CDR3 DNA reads TGTGCCAGCAGCCGGACAGGGGGGACGCCTGGGGCCAACGTCCTGACTTTC.

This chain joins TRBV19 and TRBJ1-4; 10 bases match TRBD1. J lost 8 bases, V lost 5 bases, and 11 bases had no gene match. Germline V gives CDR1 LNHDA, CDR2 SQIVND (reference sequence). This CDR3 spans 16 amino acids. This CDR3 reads CASSPKPGQGTEKLFF. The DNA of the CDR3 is TGTGCCAGTAGTCCAAAGCCGGGACAGGGGACAGAAAAACTGTTTTTT.

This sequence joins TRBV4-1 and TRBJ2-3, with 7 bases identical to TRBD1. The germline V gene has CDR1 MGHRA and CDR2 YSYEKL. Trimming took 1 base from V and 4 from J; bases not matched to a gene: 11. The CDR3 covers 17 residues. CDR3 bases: TGCGCCAGCAGCCAAGTTTTGGCAGGGGGATTAGCAGATACGCAGTATTTT. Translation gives CASSQVLAGGLADTQYF.

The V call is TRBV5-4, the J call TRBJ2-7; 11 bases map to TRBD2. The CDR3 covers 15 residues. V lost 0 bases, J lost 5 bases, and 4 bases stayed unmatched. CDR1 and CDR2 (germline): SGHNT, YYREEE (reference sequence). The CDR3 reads CASSLETSGRNEQYF. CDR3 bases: TGTGCCAGCAGCTTGGAAACTAGCGGGAGAAACGAGCAGTACTTC.

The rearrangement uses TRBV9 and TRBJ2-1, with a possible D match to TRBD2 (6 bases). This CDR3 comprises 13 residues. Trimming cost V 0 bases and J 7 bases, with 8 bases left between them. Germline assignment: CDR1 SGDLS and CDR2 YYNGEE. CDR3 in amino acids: CASSVDAGNEQFF. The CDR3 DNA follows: TGTGCCAGCAGCGTAGACGCGGGGAATGAGCAGTTCTTC.